This T cell receptor (beta chain) comes out of a study of OX40 agonist ivuxolimab in advanced cancers. Clones were sequenced by immunoSEQ multiplex PCR, and TCRdb holds only the in-frame ones, with some missing. The sample lists under 85,000 clones, roughly 88% seen once, with roughly 4% in the top ten. The CDR3 contains 16 residues. CDR1 and CDR2 (germline): MDHEN, SYDVKM. The germline V and J ends were trimmed by 6 bases and 4 bases, with 20 bases remaining between them. The TCR sequence derives from an adult with an advanced solid tumor such as melanoma, head and neck, liver or kidney cancer. Source: CD4+ or CD8+ T cells sorted from blood, taken in a trial of the OX40 agonist ivuxolimab. The rearrangement joins TRBV28 to TRBJ2-3; D may be TRBD1 or TRBD2 (6 bases each). The chain's CDR3 is CASSRSGARWADTQYF. CDR3 nucleotide sequence: TGTGCCAGCAGCCGCTCGGGGGCCCGATGGGCAGATACGCAGTATTTT.